This TCR beta chain is drawn from a study of blood T cells in healthy people across ages. The germline V gene encodes CDR1 GTSNPN and CDR2 SVGIG (reference sequence). This CDR3 spans 11 amino acids. Deletions cut 1 base from V and 5 bases from J, with 5 bases between. Caucasian individuals from Russia who were healthy and aged about 6 to 95 acted as donors. A second roughly 6 to 12 cycle PCR used barcoded and J-beta primers. TCRdb reanalysed the 5' RACE reads using MiXCR and keeps one entry per CDR3 protein. Of some 1,800,000 distinct CDR3 sequences listed, 30% to 40% were seen once; the top ten hold 20% to 25%.

The V call is TRBV30, the J call TRBJ1-2; no clear D. The specimen sequenced was blood. The receptor was derived from a human donor in good health. CDR3 sequence reads: CAWSAGYGYTF. The CDR3 DNA sequence: TGTGCCTGGAGTGCGGGATATGGCTACACCTTC.